This T cell receptor beta chain was captured by sequencing in a study of blood T cell repertoires in COVID-19. Study information: Samples came from the United States, Italy and Spain, spanning acute and convalescent COVID-19.

Authors' data handling: Cell counts per sample came from amplifying reference gene primers. Assay: immunoSEQ multiplex PCR; the TCRdb copy retains only in-frame clones and omits some. D and trimming come from the DNA, and the V and J calls and clone size come from that table. The top ten hold 6% to 8% of the sample, which has 300,000 to 350,000 clones, around nine tenths seen once. V lost 3 bases to trimming and J lost 4 bases, with 10 bases between them. The CDR3 extends over 14 amino acids. CDR1 and CDR2 (germline): KGHDR, SFDVKD. V usage is TRBV24-1 and J usage is TRBJ2-3; possible D gene TRBD1, 6 bases. Sequencing was carried out using peripheral blood. This TCR was recovered from a woman aged 70-85 years with COVID-19, enrolled during active disease. The CDR3, as DNA: TGTGCCACCAGTGATCCCGGACAGTCAGATACGCAGTATTTT. It is translated as CATSDPGQSDTQYF.